This T cell receptor beta chain was identified during a study of cytomegalovirus exposure and HLA in healthy donors. Primers: 60 Vbeta forward and 13 Jbeta reverse. Profiled with immunoSEQ multiplex PCR; TCRdb holds only in-frame clones, not every one. The sample holds 100,000 to 150,000 clones; over 65% are singletons and the top ten take roughly 20%. Comment on this clone: Its antigen is still unknown.

Healthy bone marrow donors formed the donor group. CDR3 length equals 13 residues. The V and J ends lost 5 bases and 7 bases respectively, with 11 bases between them. CDR1 and CDR2 (germline): SGHTA, FQGNSA. Study-wide points: Roughly uniform sequencing depth across donors was assumed, possibly incorrectly.

The specimen sequenced was PBMCs. The TCR originated in a man younger than 35 in good health and CMV-seropositive. The J gene is TRBJ2-2, the V gene TRBV7-2, with D perhaps matching TRBD2 (6 bases). The CDR3 loop is CASSRRGIGELFF. The CDR3 DNA reads TGTGCCAGCAGCCGACGGGGGATCGGGGAGCTGTTTTTT.